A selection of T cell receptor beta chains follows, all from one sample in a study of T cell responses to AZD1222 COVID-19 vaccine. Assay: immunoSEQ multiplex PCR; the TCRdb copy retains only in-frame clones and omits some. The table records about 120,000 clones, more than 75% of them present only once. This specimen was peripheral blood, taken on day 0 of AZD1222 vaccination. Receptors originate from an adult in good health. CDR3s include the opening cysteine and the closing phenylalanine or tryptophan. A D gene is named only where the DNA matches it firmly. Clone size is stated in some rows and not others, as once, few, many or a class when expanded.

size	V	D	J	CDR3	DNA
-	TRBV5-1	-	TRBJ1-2	CASRRGGENGYTF	TGCGCCAGCAGGAGGGGAGGGGAAAATGGCTACACCTTC
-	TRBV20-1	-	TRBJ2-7	CSARNLYEQYF	TGCAGTGCTAGAAACCTGTACGAGCAGTACTTC
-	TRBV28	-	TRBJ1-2	CASSLRHPGGYTF	TGTGCCAGCAGTTTGAGGCATCCTGGAGGCTACACCTTC
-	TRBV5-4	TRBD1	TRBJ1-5	CASSTQGADQPQHF	TGTGCCAGCAGCACACAGGGGGCGGATCAGCCCCAGCATTTT
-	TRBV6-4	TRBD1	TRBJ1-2	CASRRDPGDSAYGYTF	TGTGCCAGCAGGCGGGACCCTGGGGACAGTGCTTATGGCTACACCTTC
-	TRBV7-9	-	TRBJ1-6	CASSAQGDSPLHF	TGTGCCAGCAGCGCGCAGGGAGATTCACCCCTCCACTTT
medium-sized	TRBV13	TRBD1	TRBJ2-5	CASSPNRGLLETQYF	TGTGCCAGCAGCCCCAACAGGGGGCTTTTGGAGACCCAGTACTTC
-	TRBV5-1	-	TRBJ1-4	CASSVGVTNEKLFF	TGCGCCAGCAGCGTAGGGGTTACTAATGAAAAACTGTTTTTT
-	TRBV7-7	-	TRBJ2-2	CASSLLPTFTGELFF	TGTGCCAGCAGCTTATTGCCAACCTTCACCGGGGAGCTGTTTTTT
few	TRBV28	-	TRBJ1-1	CASSPGALNTEAFF	TGTGCCAGCAGTCCCGGGGCCCTGAACACTGAAGCTTTCTTT
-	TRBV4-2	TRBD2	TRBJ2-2	CASSTRWYSGGAGTGELFF	TGTGCCAGCAGCACCCGCTGGTATAGCGGGGGGGCTGGGACCGGGGAGCTGTTTTTT
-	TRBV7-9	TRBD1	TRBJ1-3	CASTHRGKLSSGNTIYF	TGTGCCAGCACCCACAGGGGGAAGCTCTCTTCTGGAAACACCATATATTTT
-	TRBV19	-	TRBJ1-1	CASSIHTAGSTEAFF	TGTGCCAGTAGTATACACACCGCAGGGAGCACTGAAGCTTTCTTT
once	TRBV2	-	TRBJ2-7	CASCDRPGLYEQYF	TGTGCCAGCTGCGACAGGCCGGGCCTCTACGAGCAGTACTTC
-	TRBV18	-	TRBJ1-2	CASSPPAGNGYTF	TGTGCCAGCTCACCACCAGCTGGAAATGGCTACACCTTC
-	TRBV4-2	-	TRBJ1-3	CASSQDLGGAGNTIYF	TGTGCCAGCAGCCAAGATCTAGGGGGGGCTGGAAACACCATATATTTT
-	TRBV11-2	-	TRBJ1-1	CATGAWGSRGAFF	TGTGCCACGGGAGCGTGGGGCTCTAGGGGAGCTTTCTTT
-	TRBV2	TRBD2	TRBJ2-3	CASSSLAGGTDTQYF	TGTGCCAGCAGCTCTCTAGCGGGGGGCACAGATACGCAGTATTTT
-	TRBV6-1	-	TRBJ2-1	CASSERGLYNEQFF	TGTGCCAGCAGTGAGCGGGGACTCTACAATGAGCAGTTCTTC
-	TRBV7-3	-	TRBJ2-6	CASSLKSRRQFSGANVLTF	TGTGCCAGCAGCTTAAAATCTCGTCGACAGTTCTCTGGGGCCAACGTCCTGACTTTC
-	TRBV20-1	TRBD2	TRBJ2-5	CSASASGEETQYF	TGCAGTGCTAGTGCTAGCGGGGAAGAGACCCAGTACTTC
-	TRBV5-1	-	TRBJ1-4	CASSAEGGVNEKLFF	TGCGCCAGCAGCGCCGAGGGTGGCGTAAATGAAAAACTGTTTTTT
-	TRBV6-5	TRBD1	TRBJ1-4	CASQSRGAEKLFF	TGTGCCAGTCAAAGCAGGGGGGCCGAAAAACTGTTTTTT
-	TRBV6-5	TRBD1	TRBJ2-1	CASSPWDSKFGEQFF	TGTGCCAGCAGTCCGTGGGACAGCAAGTTCGGTGAGCAGTTCTTC
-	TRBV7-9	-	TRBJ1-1	CASSLLVGENTEAFF	TGTGCCAGCAGCTTATTGGTAGGGGAGAACACTGAAGCTTTCTTT
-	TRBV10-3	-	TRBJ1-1	CAISAARENTEAFF	TGTGCCATCAGTGCCGCCAGGGAGAACACTGAAGCTTTCTTT
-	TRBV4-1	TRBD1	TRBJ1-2	CASSQAGGWGYTF	TGCGCCAGCAGCCAAGCAGGGGGCTGGGGCTACACCTTC
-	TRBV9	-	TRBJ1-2	CASSVSTEPNTF	TGTGCCAGCAGCGTCTCGACAGAACCCAACACCTTC
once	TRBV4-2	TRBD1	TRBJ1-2	CASSKGTSRGHGGYGYTF	TGTGCCAGCAGCAAAGGGACAAGCAGGGGGCACGGAGGCTATGGCTACACCTTC
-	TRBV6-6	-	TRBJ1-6	CASSNIGGPYNSPLHF	TGTGCCAGCAGTAACATCGGGGGTCCCTATAATTCACCCCTCCACTTT
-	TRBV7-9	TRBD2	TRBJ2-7	CASSPRTSGDKMSSYEQYF	TGTGCCAGCAGCCCCCGGACTAGCGGGGACAAAATGAGCTCCTACGAGCAGTACTTC
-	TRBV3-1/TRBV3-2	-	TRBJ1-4	CASSQAGGIFATNEKLFF	TGTGCCAGCAGCCAAGCTGGGGGTATCTTTGCAACTAATGAAAAACTGTTTTTT
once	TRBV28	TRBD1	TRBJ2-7	CASRQGAGEQYF	TGTGCCAGCAGGCAGGGGGCGGGCGAGCAGTACTTC